Sequencing of this TCR beta chain was carried out in a study of T cells after somatic rescue of genetic block. Clones were sequenced by immunoSEQ multiplex PCR, and TCRdb holds only the in-frame ones, with some missing. The sample has 70,000 to 85,000 clones, approximately 91% seen once. Germline CDR1 and CDR2: MNHEY and SVGAGI. V shed 6 bases and J shed 3 bases, with 15 bases lying between them. The CDR3 contains 14 residues. The sequenced sample consisted of peripheral blood mononuclear cells (PBMCs). This chain joins TRBV6-5 and TRBJ2-7; no clear D. This receptor was identified in a man aged 30 to 39. Here the CDR3 DNA reads TGTGCCAGCAGCACTACTCCAGGCGGCTACGAGCAGTACTTC. Translated, it gives CASSTTPGGYEQYF.